This record covers a single TCR beta chain. Its cognate antigen has yet to be identified. The library was prepared using 5' RACE. Preparation of each TCR library used approximately 4,000 ng of total RNA. For each sample, cDNA synthesis was carried out in eight separate reactions using SMARTScribe reverse transcriptase. During cDNA synthesis, template switching introduced unique molecular identifiers that contained a 6-nucleotide sample barcode. Two nested PCRs of roughly 16 and 10 cycles amplified the TCRalpha and TCRbeta cDNA, and bead purification followed each PCR. Before amplification, the cDNA was treated with uracil DNA-glycosylase and purified using the QIAquick PCR purification kit. The second PCR was the step at which Illumina TruSeq-compatible adapters and sample-specific barcodes were added. TapeStation and Qubit were used to check library quality and concentration, and about 5.2 ng of each library went into the pool. Pooled libraries were sequenced on an Illumina HiSeq2500 single-index Rapid Run with 2 x 100 bp reads and custom sequencing primers. As for the authors' bioinformatics: MiGEC version 1.2.6 was used for UMI-based consensus assembly to correct PCR and sequencing errors. V(D)J alignment, clonotype assembly and CDR3 extraction were performed with MiXCR version 2.1.1. To normalise gene usage, clonotype sharing and MAIT/NKT TCR abundance, the top 1000, 10 000 and 20 000 clonotypes in each sample were analysed. After downsampling to 27 000 UMIs, diversity was calculated as the inverse Simpson index using the vegan R package. Paired Mann-Whitney U tests were applied to discordant twin pairs, with Benjamini-Hochberg correction for multiple testing. TCRdb reprocessed the reads; each CDR3 protein sequence makes one entry, and DNA is unavailable. The V and J calls shown here were made by TCRdb, not taken from the authors' results. This sample's table contains some 170,000 distinct CDR3 sequences. 7.4% of the sample is held by the ten biggest clonotypes.

From each donor, a roughly 2.7 ml peripheral blood sample was collected into PAXgene tubes and kept at -80 degrees C. Without T cell sorting, total RNA was isolated from whole blood using the PAXgene blood miRNA kit on an automated QIAcube. Peripheral blood from monozygotic twin pairs concordant or discordant for inflammatory bowel disease was subjected to deep TCRalpha and TCRbeta repertoire profiling with unique molecular barcoding. Smoking habits were recorded for all twin pairs, with individuals classified as current, former or never smokers. The sample belongs to a study of monozygotic twins with inflammatory bowel disease (dated by TCRdb to about 2019). Background for the entire study: A total of about 28 monozygotic twin pairs were included in the full study, comprising nine German pairs (four IBD-concordant, five IBD-discordant) and 19 IBD-discordant Danish pairs. The search for disease-associated traits relied mainly on comparing, within discordant pairs, IBD patients with their genetically identical healthy co-twins. Each individual had, on average, about 151 000 unique TCRalpha sequences and 181 000 unique TCRbeta sequences available for analysis. Paper-wide results and their limitations: The results gave no support for a single strong signal or clonotype linked to IBD. Compared with healthy twins, IBD patients shared fewer clonotypes with other individuals, and the difference was most pronounced in patients with signs of disease activity. Concordant and discordant twins showed no difference in repertoire similarity, possibly because of limited statistical power. Different T cell subtypes could not be distinguished in the analysis. Measured by the inverse Simpson index, TCRbeta repertoire diversity was lower in IBD patients than in their healthy co-twins. Because patients received different immunosuppressive treatments, the repertoires may have picked up extra background noise and variability between individuals.

Its CDR3 holds 13 amino acids, cysteine through phenylalanine. No DNA has been recorded. For CDR1 and CDR2, the germline V gene lists SGHTA and FQGNSA. The chain is made from TRBV7-2 and TRBJ1-4; lacking DNA, the TRBD1 call made by TCRdb goes unchecked. Sequencing was done on a sample of blood. This TCR came from a human donor with ulcerative colitis or Crohn's disease, or a healthy co-twin of an affected twin (not recorded which). CDR3 sequence: CASSWDTYEKLFF. With all but the CDR3 taken from the reference TRBV7-2 and TRBJ1-4 genes, the full variable domain is: GAGVSQSPSNKVTEKGKDVELRCDPISGHTALYWYRQSLGQGLEFLIYFQGNSAPDKSGLPSDRFSAERTGGSVSTLTIQRTQQEDSAVYLCASSWDTYEKLFFGSGTQLSVL.